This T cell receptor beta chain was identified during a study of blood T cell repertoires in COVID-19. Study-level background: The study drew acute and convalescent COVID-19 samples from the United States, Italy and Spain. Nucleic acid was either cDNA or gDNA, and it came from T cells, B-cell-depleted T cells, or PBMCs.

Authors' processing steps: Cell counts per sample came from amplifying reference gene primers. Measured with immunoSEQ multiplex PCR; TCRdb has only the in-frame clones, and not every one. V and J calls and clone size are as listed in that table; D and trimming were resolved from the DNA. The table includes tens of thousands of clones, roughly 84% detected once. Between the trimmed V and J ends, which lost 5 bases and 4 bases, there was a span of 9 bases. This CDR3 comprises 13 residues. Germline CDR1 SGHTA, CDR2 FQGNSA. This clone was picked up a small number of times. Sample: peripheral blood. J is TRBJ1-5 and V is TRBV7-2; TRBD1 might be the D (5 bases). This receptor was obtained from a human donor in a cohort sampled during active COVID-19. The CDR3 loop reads CASSRTGNQPQHF. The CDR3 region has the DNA TGTGCCAGCAGCAGAACAGGTAATCAGCCCCAGCATTTT.